This T cell receptor (beta chain) derives from a study of T-cell reconstitution after alpha-beta-depleted transplantation in children. Study-level results: Certain patients had high TCRbeta diversity at day 60, and it came from recipient T cells and thymic progenitors that survived. Among T cells one year after transplant, newly produced cells accounted for most counts and diversity.

This clonotype has just a few counts. What it recognizes is unknown. During its preparation, the TCRbeta library received unique molecular identifiers. TCRdb processed the PCR reads anew with MiXCR; each CDR3 protein has one entry. The sample lists about a million distinct CDR3 sequences, roughly 29% seen once, with 28% in the top ten. Germline CDR1 and CDR2: DFQATT and SNEGSKA (reference sequence). V lost 6 bases, J lost 7 bases, and 4 bases stayed unmatched. CDR3 length: 11 amino acids. The origin of this receptor is a boy less than two years old who had a stem cell transplant for SCID, so the T cells may come from the graft donor. The J gene is TRBJ1-2, the V gene TRBV20-1; 8 nucleotides agree with TRBD1. Sequences were derived from PBMCs, mostly from graft donor cells, sampled 360 days after TCRalphabeta/CD19-depleted stem cell transplant. CDR3 in DNA: TGCAGTGCCAACACAGGGGGTGGCTACACCTTC. It specifies CSANTGGGYTF.